The 30 T cell receptor beta chains below come from one sample, sequenced in a study of CD8 T cells in Susac syndrome. Reverse transcription used about 0.5 to 1 ug RNA and random hexamers. TCRdb reprocessed the immunoSEQ multiplex PCR reads with MiXCR, giving one entry per CDR3 protein. The data show about 180,000 distinct CDR3 sequences, approximately 94% seen once. The specimen was CD4+ T cells from PBMCs. These receptor sequences come from a human donor with Susac syndrome.

V is TRBV12-3 or TRBV12-4 and J is TRBJ2-5; TRBD2 matches 9 bases. V lost 7 bases and J lost 7; bases outside the gene matches: 10. This CDR3 has 14 residues. This CDR3 is CASTTSGGLGTQYF. Here the CDR3 DNA reads TGTGCCAGCACGACTAGCGGTGGACTTGGGACCCAGTACTTC.

The CDR3 here is CASSIGISKDTQYF. Written as DNA, the CDR3 is TGCGCCAGCAGCATCGGGATATCCAAAGATACGCAGTATTTT. The chain recombines TRBV5-1 with TRBJ2-3, with a weak D call TRBD2 (5 bases). The germline V and J ends were trimmed by 4 bases and 5 bases, with 14 bases remaining between them. Germline V gene lookup returns CDR1 SGHRS and CDR2 YFSETQ. This CDR3 has 14 residues.

V gene TRBV2 combines with J gene TRBJ1-6; D call uncertain. This CDR3 comprises 17 residues. CDR1 is SNHLY and CDR2 is FYNNEI in the germline V gene. V was pared by 6 bases and J by 3 bases, with 18 bases between. This CDR3 reads CASSPASGRVYNSPLHF. CDR3 nucleotides: TGTGCCAGCAGCCCCGCCTCCGGGCGGGTCTATAATTCACCCCTCCACTTT.

This sequence joins TRBV6-5 and TRBJ1-1, with 7 positions matching TRBD1. In germline, CDR1 is MNHEY, CDR2 SVGAGI. This CDR3 comprises 15 residues. Trimming cost V 5 bases and J 0 bases; bases outside gene matches: 6. In nucleotides, the CDR3 is TGTGCCAGCAGTAGACAGGGCGGCATGAACACTGAAGCTTTCTTT. As protein: CASSRQGGMNTEAFF.

The chain employs TRBV7-9 and TRBJ1-5; 8 positions agree with TRBD1. Germline V gene sequence: CDR1 SEHNR, CDR2 FQNEAQ (reference sequence). The J segment lost 3 bases and the V segment lost 5 bases, leaving 12 bases of the junction unmatched. The CDR3 extends over 17 amino acids. The CDR3 protein is CASSRGPGQGPNQPQHF. CDR3 sequence (DNA): TGTGCCAGCAGCCGCGGACCCGGACAGGGCCCCAATCAGCCCCAGCATTTT.

This clonotype has only one observation. This chain connects TRBV20-1 to TRBJ1-2; D gene ambiguous. The CDR3 extends over 13 amino acids. Trimming cost V 3 bases and J 0 bases, with 8 bases left between them. Germline loops: CDR1 DFQATT, CDR2 SNEGSKA (reference sequence). The CDR3 loop is CSASREANYGYTF. CDR3 coding DNA: TGCAGTGCTAGTAGGGAGGCTAACTATGGCTACACCTTC.

This chain uses TRBV29-1 with TRBJ2-7, with TRBD1 identical over 9 bases. CDR3 length: 12 amino acids. Germline assignment: CDR1 SQVTM and CDR2 ANQGSEA. The J segment lost 7 bases and the V segment lost 6 bases, leaving 7 bases of the junction unmatched. The CDR3 DNA reads TGCAGCGTGACGACAGGGGGGGATGAGCAGTACTTC. Translated: CSVTTGGDEQYF.

The CDR3 region is CASSFTDFTGELFF. CDR3 DNA: TGTGCCAGCAGCTTCACAGATTTCACCGGGGAGCTGTTTTTT. J is TRBJ2-2 and V is TRBV7-9; no clear D. Germline assignment: CDR1 SEHNR and CDR2 FQNEAQ (reference sequence). V lost 3 bases and J 4 bases, leaving 9 bases between the germline ends. The CDR3 extends over 14 amino acids. The full variable domain, its missing parts supplied by reference TRBV7-9 and TRBJ2-2, is DTGVSQNPRHKITKRGQNVTFRCDPISEHNRLYWYRQTLGQGPEFLTYFQNEAQLEKSRLLSDRFSAERPKGSFSTLEIQRTEQGDSAMYLCASSFTDFTGELFFGEGSRLTVL.

The chain has TRBV27 and TRBJ2-7; D is ambiguous. Trimming pared 0 bases from V and 5 bases from J, leaving 14 bases between. The CDR3 is 15 residues long. Germline CDR1 is MNHEY and CDR2 is SMNVEV (reference sequence). CDR3 nucleotides: TGTGCCAGCAGTTTATCCCAGCCCGGTCCCCACGAGCAGTACTTC. This encodes CASSLSQPGPHEQYF.

This chain connects TRBV7-2 to TRBJ1-3; no clear D. V lost 2 bases, J lost 4 bases, and 3 bases lay in between. Germline CDR1 SGHTA, CDR2 FQGNSA. This CDR3 has 12 residues. The CDR3 loop reads CASSLRGNTIYF. In DNA, the CDR3 is TGTGCCAGCAGCTTAAGGGGAAACACCATATATTTT.

The V and J genes are TRBV15 and TRBJ1-5; perhaps TRBD1 as D (5 bases). This CDR3 spans 17 amino acids. V shed 0 bases and J shed 5 bases, with 17 bases lying between them. From germline, CDR1 is LNHNV and CDR2 YYDKDF (reference sequence). CDR3 sequence reads: CATSRDSVSRVYQPQHF. CDR3 sequence (DNA): TGTGCCACCAGCAGAGATTCAGTGTCCAGGGTTTATCAGCCCCAGCATTTT.

The sample holds a few counts of this clonotype. This chain uses TRBV11-3 with TRBJ2-3, with D uncertain. Germline V gene sequence: CDR1 SGHNT, CDR2 YENEEA. CDR3 length: 12 amino acids. Deletions cut 5 bases from V and 5 bases from J, with 8 bases between. CDR3 nucleotide sequence: TGTGCCAGCAGCCAAATCGGAGATACGCAGTATTTT. This codes for CASSQIGDTQYF.

V and J are TRBV7-2 and TRBJ2-1; no definite D call. This CDR3 spans 10 amino acids. Deletions cut 5 bases from V and 8 bases from J, with 4 bases between. Germline CDR1 is SGHTA and CDR2 is FQGNSA. The CDR3 region has the DNA TGTGCCAGCAGCAAGTATGAGCAGTTCTTC. Translated, it gives CASSKYEQFF.

V and J are TRBV20-1 and TRBJ2-3; D gene ambiguous. The V gene's germline CDR1 is DFQATT and CDR2 SNEGSKA (reference sequence). Trimming removed 0 bases at V and 2 bases at J, with 6 bases between. The CDR3 contains 13 residues. The DNA for the CDR3 is TGCAGTGCTAGAGATGGAACCACAGATACGCAGTATTTT. It yields the protein CSARDGTTDTQYF.

The rearrangement uses TRBV19 and TRBJ1-1; D gene ambiguous. This CDR3 contains 12 residues. Trimming stripped 7 bases from V and 7 bases from J, with 13 bases between. CDR1 is LNHDA and CDR2 is SQIVND in the germline V gene (reference sequence). The CDR3 region is CASTTEGFEAFF. The CDR3 DNA reads TGTGCCAGTACCACGGAAGGGTTTGAAGCTTTCTTT.

This chain connects TRBV19 to TRBJ1-5, with D unresolved. V gave up 6 bases and J gave up 6 bases, with 18 bases separating them. CDR3 length: 15 amino acids. CDR1 LNHDA and CDR2 SQIVND come from the germline V gene (reference sequence). The CDR3, as DNA: TGTGCCAGTAGCCCCGCGCAGGCGGGGAGTCAGCCCCAGCATTTT. Translated: CASSPAQAGSQPQHF.

The chain links TRBV6-5 to TRBJ2-3, with 7 bases aligning to TRBD1. The CDR3 length is 15 residues. V gave up 6 bases and J gave up 4 bases; unmatched junction bases: 10. CDR1 MNHEY and CDR2 SVGAGI come from the germline V gene. The chain's CDR3 is CASSKTGIEADTQYF. The CDR3 DNA reads TGTGCCAGCAGCAAGACAGGGATTGAGGCAGATACGCAGTATTTT.

V is TRBV20-1 and J is TRBJ1-5; D unresolved. This CDR3 contains 13 residues. Germline loops: CDR1 DFQATT, CDR2 SNEGSKA (reference sequence). V was clipped by 1 base and J by 7 bases, with 11 bases between them. CDR3 sequence (DNA): TGCAGTGCTAGAGTGCCTGAAAGGCAGCCCCAGCATTTT. It encodes CSARVPERQPQHF.

The chain uses TRBV7-2 and TRBJ2-5; 7 positions agree with TRBD2. The CDR3 spans 14 residues. Unmatched junction bases numbered 9, after V lost 6 bases and J lost 5 bases. Germline V gives CDR1 SGHTA, CDR2 FQGNSA. DNA of the CDR3: TGTGCCAGCAGTTTCAAAGCGGGGAAGGAGACCCAGTACTTC. Translating gives CASSFKAGKETQYF.

The chain combines TRBV29-1 with TRBJ1-1; D unresolved. The V gene lost 4 bases and the J gene lost 10 bases, with 16 bases spanning the gap. CDR1 is SQVTM, CDR2 ANQGSEA, per germline. The CDR3 sequence is 12 residues long. The CDR3 bases are TGCAGCGTTGTCTTCCAGGCCGACCCAGCTTTCTTT. Translation gives CSVVFQADPAFF.

Only one count was recorded for this clonotype. DNA of the CDR3: TGTGCCAGCTCACCTCGCCCGACAGGGGGGGATGGCTACACCTTC. This codes for CASSPRPTGGDGYTF. The V call is TRBV18, the J call TRBJ1-2; 9 bases align to TRBD1. J gave up 6 bases and V 3 bases, and 8 bases lay outside the gene matches. Germline-derived CDR1 and CDR2 are KGHSH and LQKENI. The CDR3 is 15 amino acids.

This clonotype came up once. The CDR3 DNA is TGTGCCAGTAGTATGAGGACAGGGTACGACGACTATGGCTACACCTTC. Translated, it gives CASSMRTGYDDYGYTF. V and J are TRBV19 and TRBJ1-2; 8 positions match TRBD1. This CDR3 has 16 residues. V shed 3 bases, J shed 3 bases, and the junction held 9 bases outside the gene matches. The germline CDR1 and CDR2 sequences are LNHDA and SQIVND (reference sequence).

The sample holds one count of this clonotype. The chain uses TRBV15 and TRBJ2-5, with 10 bases fitting TRBD2. The CDR3 consists of 15 residues. The V segment lost 5 bases and the J segment 4 bases; nucleotides outside the gene matches: 7. Germline V gene sequence: CDR1 LNHNV, CDR2 YYDKDF (reference sequence). The CDR3 coding sequence is TGTGCCACCAGCTCGGTAGCGGGGGGCCGAGAGACCCAGTACTTC. Protein product: CATSSVAGGRETQYF.

V gene TRBV5-1 combines with J gene TRBJ2-5; 9 bases map to TRBD1. Germline V lookup: CDR1 SGHRS, CDR2 YFSETQ. The CDR3 sequence is 14 residues long. Trimming at V came to 4 bases and at J to 3 bases, leaving 4 bases not matched to a gene. The DNA for the CDR3 is TGCGCCAGCAGCACCCGGGACAGGGAAGAGACCCAGTACTTC. Amino acid sequence: CASSTRDREETQYF.

This sequence joins TRBV20-1 and TRBJ1-2; 12 positions match TRBD1. The ends lost 5 bases at V and 8 bases at J; junction bases unmatched: 9. In germline, CDR1 is DFQATT, CDR2 SNEGSKA (reference sequence). The CDR3 covers 14 residues. In DNA, the CDR3 is TGCAGTGCTTTCACCGGGACAGGGGGCTACGGCTACACCTTC. Encoded protein: CSAFTGTGGYGYTF.

The chain recombines TRBV12-3 or TRBV12-4 with TRBJ2-6; D is ambiguous. The V end was cut by 2 bases, the J end by 1 base, with 12 bases between. The CDR3 contains 17 residues. CDR3 residues: CASSLLRPSSGANVLTF. CDR3 sequence (DNA): TGTGCCAGCAGTTTACTTCGGCCTAGTTCTGGGGCCAACGTCCTGACTTTC.

The chain links TRBV2 to TRBJ1-5; 7 bases agree with TRBD1. CDR1 and CDR2 from the germline V gene are SNHLY and FYNNEI. V shed 3 bases, J shed 0 bases, and the junction held 5 bases outside the gene matches. CDR3 size: 16 residues. The CDR3 sequence is CASSDRTGGSNQPQHF. The DNA for the CDR3 is TGTGCCAGCAGTGACCGGACAGGTGGTAGCAATCAGCCCCAGCATTTT.

The chain employs TRBV7-9 and TRBJ2-2; maybe TRBD2 (5 bases). Germline assignment: CDR1 SEHNR and CDR2 FQNEAQ (reference sequence). The CDR3 contains 14 residues. V gave up 7 bases and J gave up 2 bases, with 11 bases separating them. The CDR3 DNA is TGTGCCAGCAACGACCTAGCAAACACCGGGGAGCTGTTTTTT. Protein sequence: CASNDLANTGELFF.

This clonotype was detected once. The chain joins TRBV24-1 to TRBJ2-4; D is perhaps TRBD1 or TRBD2 (6 bases each). The CDR3 runs 16 residues. V gave up 9 bases and J gave up 3 bases, with 20 bases separating them. Germline V gene data show CDR1 as KGHDR and CDR2 as SFDVKD. CDR3: CATPIPGARGKNIQYF. As DNA, the CDR3 is TGTGCCACCCCTATTCCGGGGGCCAGGGGCAAAAACATTCAGTACTTC.

This sequence joins TRBV6-6 and TRBJ1-1; no definite D call. This CDR3 is 13 amino acids long. CDR1 and CDR2 from the germline V gene are MNHNY and SVGAGI (reference sequence). The V gene lost 7 bases and the J gene lost 0 bases, with 9 bases spanning the gap. This chain's CDR3 is CASTDSLNTEAFF. CDR3 nucleotides: TGTGCCAGCACCGACTCACTGAACACTGAAGCTTTCTTT.